The 32 T cell receptor beta chains presented below share a single source sample, sequenced in a study of cytomegalovirus exposure and HLA in healthy donors. Amplification used 60 Vbeta primers and 13 Jbeta primers. TCRdb's copy holds only in-frame clones and misses some; the assay was immunoSEQ multiplex PCR. Among roughly 180,000 clones listed, approximately 80% were seen once. Sequencing was performed on PBMCs. The receptors were gathered from a man aged 18 to 29 in good health and CMV-seronegative.

The J gene is TRBJ2-5, the V gene TRBV28; 12 bases align to TRBD2. This CDR3 region has 17 residues. With V trimmed by 0 bases and J by 4 bases, 6 bases remained unmatched. Germline V gene lookup returns CDR1 MDHEN and CDR2 SYDVKM. DNA for the CDR3: TGTGCCAGCAGTTTATGGTCTAGCGGGAGGGCCGGAGAGACCCAGTACTTC. Its translation is CASSLWSSGRAGETQYF.

CDR3 in DNA: TGTGCCAGCAGCTCCGGACTCGTCGGCACAGATACGCAGTATTTT. Translation: CASSSGLVGTDTQYF. The chain combines TRBV7-8 with TRBJ2-3, with D possibly being TRBD2 (5 bases). V gave up 4 bases and J gave up 1 base, with 12 bases separating them. Germline CDR1 SGHVS, CDR2 FQNEAQ. There are 15 residues in the CDR3.

This clone was observed once. The chain recombines TRBV30 with TRBJ2-7, with 7 bases lining up with TRBD2. Germline V gene lookup returns CDR1 GTSNPN and CDR2 SVGIG (reference sequence). The CDR3 totals 13 residues. Germline trimming cut 0 bases from V and 4 bases from J; bases unmatched to any gene: 3. The CDR3 loop reads CAWSVQRGYEQYF. The CDR3 DNA is TGTGCCTGGAGTGTTCAGCGGGGTTACGAGCAGTACTTC. Full variable domain (remainder filled in from reference TRBV30 and TRBJ2-7): SQTIHQWPATLVQPVGSPLSLECTVEGTSNPNLYWYRQAAGRGLQLLFYSVGIGQISSEVPQNLSASRPQDRQFILSSKKLLLSDSGFYLCAWSVQRGYEQYFGPGTRLTVT.

The J gene is TRBJ1-1, the V gene TRBV6-5; D is uncertain. The germline CDR1 and CDR2 sequences are MNHEY and SVGAGI. V was clipped by 10 bases and J by 0 bases, with 9 bases between them. This CDR3 is built from 12 residues. CDR3 coding DNA: TGTGCCACCGGAGTGATGAACACTGAAGCTTTCTTT. It encodes CATGVMNTEAFF.

This sequence joins TRBV7-2 and TRBJ1-5, with D uncertain. Germline V gene sequence: CDR1 SGHTA, CDR2 FQGNSA. V was clipped by 1 base and J by 4 bases, with 5 bases between them. This CDR3 region has 13 residues. The CDR3 DNA follows: TGTGCCAGCAGCTTAGACAGAAATCAGCCCCAGCATTTT. Protein: CASSLDRNQPQHF. The full variable domain, completed using reference TRBV7-2 and TRBJ1-5, is GAGVSQSPSNKVTEKGKDVELRCDPISGHTALYWYRQSLGQGLEFLIYFQGNSAPDKSGLPSDRFSAERTGGSVSTLTIQRTQQEDSAVYLCASSLDRNQPQHFGDGTRLSIL.

The chain joins TRBV4-2 to TRBJ1-2; D is perhaps TRBD1 (5 bases). V gave up 1 base and J gave up 8 bases, with 14 bases separating them. This CDR3 comprises 14 residues. Germline V gives CDR1 LGHNA, CDR2 YNFKEQ. Here the CDR3 reads CASSQGWEGLGYTF. The CDR3 DNA reads TGTGCCAGCAGCCAAGGGTGGGAGGGACTCGGCTACACCTTC.

The gene calls are TRBV19 and TRBJ2-7; 9 positions agree with TRBD2. The ends lost 3 bases at V and 2 bases at J; junction bases unmatched: 5. Germline V gene sequence: CDR1 LNHDA, CDR2 SQIVND (reference sequence). The CDR3 covers 15 residues. The chain's CDR3 is CASSISSGVTYEQYF. CDR3 nucleotide sequence: TGTGCCAGTAGTATCTCTAGCGGGGTAACCTACGAGCAGTACTTC.

This clone came up a few times. The chain recombines TRBV7-2 with TRBJ1-6; maybe TRBD1 (5 bases). Trimming cost V 3 bases and J 13 bases, with 16 bases left between them. CDR3 length: 14 amino acids. Germline CDR1 SGHTA, CDR2 FQGNSA. CDR3 protein: CASSFQGGEGPLHF. Written as DNA, the CDR3 is TGTGCCAGCAGCTTCCAGGGAGGGGAGGGCCCCCTCCACTTT.

The CDR3 reads CASSLDLYEQYF. The CDR3 DNA is TGTGCCAGCAGCTTAGACTTGTACGAGCAGTACTTC. This chain links TRBV7-9 with TRBJ2-7, with D hard to call. CDR1 is SEHNR and CDR2 is FQNEAQ in the germline V gene (reference sequence). Trimming removed 1 base from V and 4 bases from J, with 5 bases in between. CDR3 size: 12 residues.

This chain links TRBV5-1 with TRBJ1-2, with TRBD1 matching 11 bases. This CDR3 region has 16 residues. After removal of 2 bases from V and 6 bases from J, the junction contained 9 bases not matched to a gene. The V gene's germline CDR1 is SGHRS and CDR2 YFSETQ. CDR3 region: CASSFTGQGGRNGYTF. As DNA, the CDR3 is TGCGCCAGCAGCTTTACGGGACAGGGGGGTCGGAATGGCTACACCTTC.

This rearrangement joins TRBV10-1 to TRBJ2-1; tentative D call: TRBD2 (5 bases). Trimming pared 8 bases from V and 5 bases from J, leaving 13 bases between. In germline, CDR1 is WNHNN, CDR2 SYGVQD (reference sequence). The CDR3 covers 13 residues. CDR3 residues: CASSFPGDNEQFF. DNA of the CDR3: TGCGCCAGCTCCTTTCCCGGGGACAATGAGCAGTTCTTC.

V gene TRBV7-2 combines with J gene TRBJ2-1; 7 nucleotides align to TRBD2. The CDR3 is made up of 14 amino acids. Germline V gene data show CDR1 as SGHTA and CDR2 as FQGNSA. The ends lost 1 base at V and 9 bases at J; junction bases unmatched: 6. CDR3 sequence reads: CASSLVAGDLEQFF. DNA for the CDR3: TGTGCCAGCAGCTTAGTGGCGGGAGATCTTGAGCAGTTCTTC.

Details on this clone: An end of the junction does not agree with germline; a read error may underlie this. V is TRBV7-9 and J is TRBJ2-4; D is undetermined. Germline CDR1 is SEHNR and CDR2 is FQNEAQ (reference sequence). CDR3 length: 11 residues. The CDR3 sequence: CSSSLQNIQYF. In DNA form, the CDR3 reads TGTTCCAGCAGCCTACAGAACATTCAGTACTTC.

There are a few counts of this clone. The rearrangement joins TRBV10-3 to TRBJ1-6; weak D call: TRBD1 (5 bases). The CDR3 consists of 14 residues. Trimming stripped 4 bases from V and 10 bases from J, with 14 bases between. The germline gives CDR1 ENHRY, CDR2 SYGVKD. The CDR3 coding sequence is TGTGCCATCAGTGGCCCGGGAGACAGCTCACCCCTCCACTTT. Protein sequence: CAISGPGDSSPLHF.

The CDR3 nucleotides are TGTGCCAGCAGCTGGGCACTAGCGGGAGGGGACTCTTACAATGAGCAGTTCTTC. Protein: CASSWALAGGDSYNEQFF. This rearrangement joins TRBV9 to TRBJ2-1, with 13 bases aligning to TRBD2. Trimming removed 4 bases from V and 4 bases from J; junction bases left unmatched: 11. Germline V gene lookup returns CDR1 SGDLS and CDR2 YYNGEE. There are 18 residues in the CDR3.

This sequence joins TRBV29-1 and TRBJ2-7; 12 nucleotides line up with TRBD1. V was pared by 5 bases and J by 6 bases, with 2 bases of the junction left unmatched. The length of the CDR3 is 12 residues. From germline, CDR1 is SQVTM and CDR2 ANQGSEA. The CDR3 nucleotides are TGCAGCGTTTGGGACAGGGGGCTCGAGCAGTACTTC. This gives the protein CSVWDRGLEQYF.

This clone appeared once. This rearrangement joins TRBV13 to TRBJ2-5; 8 bases are shared with TRBD1. V was pared by 3 bases and J by 5 bases, with 2 bases of the junction left unmatched. The CDR3 has 13 residues. The V gene's germline CDR1 is PRHDT and CDR2 FYEKMQ (reference sequence). The CDR3 spells CASSLRQGETQYF. CDR3 sequence (DNA): TGTGCCAGCAGCTTGAGACAGGGGGAGACCCAGTACTTC.

V gene TRBV7-2 combines with J gene TRBJ1-5; TRBD1 might be the D (6 bases). Trimming left V 5 bases short and J 1 base short, with 15 bases between. This CDR3 has 16 residues. Germline values: CDR1 SGHTA, CDR2 FQGNSA. CDR3 sequence: CASSTWGGQSNQPQHF. In DNA form, the CDR3 reads TGTGCCAGCAGCACCTGGGGGGGGCAGAGCAATCAGCCCCAGCATTTT. The whole variable domain, remainder taken from reference TRBV7-2 and TRBJ1-5, is GAGVSQSPSNKVTEKGKDVELRCDPISGHTALYWYRQSLGQGLEFLIYFQGNSAPDKSGLPSDRFSAERTGGSVSTLTIQRTQQEDSAVYLCASSTWGGQSNQPQHFGDGTRLSIL.

The DNA of the CDR3 is TGTGCCAGCAGCTTCAGATCGAACACTGAAGCTTTCTTT. This codes for CASSFRSNTEAFF. The chain links TRBV6-1 to TRBJ1-1; D gene uncertain. Germline lookup yields CDR1 MNHNS and CDR2 SASEGT. Trimming cost V 6 bases and J 1 base, with 9 bases left between them. The CDR3 is 13 residues long.

This clone has only one observation. The chain is built from TRBV19 and TRBJ1-1; TRBD1 agrees at 7 bases. The CDR3 loop spans 14 amino acids. With 3 bases clipped from V and 2 bases from J, the junction kept 3 bases outside the gene matches. Germline V gives CDR1 LNHDA, CDR2 SQIVND (reference sequence). In DNA form, the CDR3 reads TGTGCCAGTAGTATCACAGGGGCAAACACTGAAGCTTTCTTT. Encoded protein: CASSITGANTEAFF.

The chain combines TRBV15 with TRBJ1-6, with D possibly being TRBD1 (5 bases). Trimming removed 3 bases from V and 7 bases from J, with 10 bases in between. This CDR3 spans 14 amino acids. Per germline, CDR1 LNHNV and CDR2 YYDKDF (reference sequence). The CDR3 DNA sequence: TGTGCCACCAGCAGTTTACAGGAAAATTCACCCCTCCACTTT. Encoded protein: CATSSLQENSPLHF.

This clone was recorded once. The CDR3 is CASSLMGGSYEQYF. The CDR3 region has the DNA TGTGCCAGCAGCCTCATGGGCGGGAGCTACGAGCAGTACTTC. The chain recombines TRBV5-4 with TRBJ2-7, with 7 positions matching TRBD2. The CDR3 consists of 14 residues. CDR1 is SGHNT and CDR2 is YYREEE in the germline V gene (reference sequence). V lost 4 bases, J lost 3 bases, and 7 bases stayed unmatched.

The chain employs TRBV18 and TRBJ1-5; TRBD1 matches 7 bases. CDR1 is KGHSH and CDR2 is LQKENI in the germline V gene. Trimming removed 2 bases from V and 0 bases from J; junction bases left unmatched: 7. The CDR3 runs 17 residues. In DNA form, the CDR3 reads TGTGCCAGCTCACCAACAGGGGAAGTGATTAGCAATCAGCCCCAGCATTTT. Translation: CASSPTGEVISNQPQHF.

The CDR3 loop is CASSPTGGLGAFF. CDR3 bases: TGTGCCAGTAGCCCGACAGGGGGCCTAGGAGCTTTCTTT. This chain joins TRBV19 and TRBJ1-1; 10 bases agree with TRBD1. This CDR3 is 13 amino acids long. The germline V gene encodes CDR1 LNHDA and CDR2 SQIVND (reference sequence). The V segment lost 6 bases and the J segment 10 bases; nucleotides outside the gene matches: 8.

The chain combines TRBV7-9 with TRBJ2-2; tentative D call: TRBD2 (6 bases). Germline V CDR1 and CDR2: SEHNR, FQNEAQ (reference sequence). Trimming took 5 bases from V and 3 from J, leaving 22 bases between them. The CDR3 contains 18 residues. In DNA, the CDR3 is TGTGCCAGCAGCCCGCCCAAGCCTTGGGGGGACGACACCGGGGAGCTGTTTTTT. It yields the protein CASSPPKPWGDDTGELFF. The full variable domain, its missing parts supplied by reference TRBV7-9 and TRBJ2-2, is DTGVSQNPRHKITKRGQNVTFRCDPISEHNRLYWYRQTLGQGPEFLTYFQNEAQLEKSRLLSDRFSAERPKGSFSTLEIQRTEQGDSAMYLCASSPPKPWGDDTGELFFGEGSRLTVL.

The V call is TRBV4-3, the J call TRBJ2-1; 8 positions match TRBD2. This CDR3 contains 17 residues. Unmatched junction bases numbered 13, after V lost 0 bases and J lost 9 bases. The germline CDR1 and CDR2 sequences are LGHNA and YSLEER. This CDR3 reads CASSQDWLAGGRVEQFF. CDR3 coding DNA: TGCGCCAGCAGCCAAGATTGGCTAGCGGGCGGACGGGTTGAGCAGTTCTTC.

The V call is TRBV28, the J call TRBJ1-2; TRBD1 matches 8 bases. CDR1 is MDHEN, CDR2 SYDVKM, per germline. After removal of 4 bases from V and 3 bases from J, the junction contained 1 base not matched to a gene. This CDR3 contains 13 residues. The chain's CDR3 is CASSSQGDYGYTF. The CDR3, as DNA: TGTGCCAGCAGTTCACAGGGGGACTATGGCTACACCTTC.

In this sample, this clone turned up once. The V gene is TRBV7-6, the J gene TRBJ2-2; a possible D gene is TRBD1 (5 bases). The CDR3 totals 13 residues. Germline CDR1 reads SGHVS; CDR2 reads FNYEAQ. Deletions cut 4 bases from V and 6 bases from J, with 9 bases between. CDR3 bases: TGTGCCAGCAGCTCGGACAAGGCCGGGGAGCTGTTTTTT. It encodes CASSSDKAGELFF.

The chain is built from TRBV4-3 and TRBJ1-5, with D perhaps matching TRBD1 (5 bases). CDR3 length: 15 residues. Trimming removed 0 bases at V and 6 bases at J, with 12 bases between. The V gene's germline CDR1 is LGHNA and CDR2 YSLEER. The CDR3 here is CASSQDRGVGQPQHF. CDR3 coding DNA: TGCGCCAGCAGCCAAGATCGGGGGGTGGGTCAGCCCCAGCATTTT.

The V call is TRBV27, the J call TRBJ2-4; the D gene is possibly TRBD2 (7 bases). Per germline, CDR1 MNHEY and CDR2 SMNVEV (reference sequence). This CDR3 has 17 residues. With 4 bases removed from V and 7 bases from J, the gap between germline ends came to 23 bases. Written as DNA, the CDR3 is TGTGCCAGCAGTTCCAGGGGCGGCGGGGGCGCGGTTAACATTCAGTACTTC. It codes for CASSSRGGGGAVNIQYF.

The rearrangement links TRBV4-2 to TRBJ2-7; D perhaps matches TRBD2 (5 bases). Trimming left V 0 bases short and J 7 bases short, with 10 bases between. Germline V gives CDR1 LGHNA, CDR2 YNFKEQ. The CDR3 runs 13 residues. CDR3 bases: TGTGCCAGCAGCCAAGATCGGGGTAGGGAGCAGTACTTC. Translation: CASSQDRGREQYF.

The chain combines TRBV5-1 with TRBJ1-1, with D possibly TRBD1 on 5 matching bases. Germline CDR1 reads SGHRS; CDR2 reads YFSETQ. The CDR3 length is 15 residues. V lost 0 bases to trimming and J lost 0 bases, with 9 bases between them. CDR3 DNA: TGCGCCAGCAGCTTGGAGGGGCTCATGAACACTGAAGCTTTCTTT. Protein sequence: CASSLEGLMNTEAFF.